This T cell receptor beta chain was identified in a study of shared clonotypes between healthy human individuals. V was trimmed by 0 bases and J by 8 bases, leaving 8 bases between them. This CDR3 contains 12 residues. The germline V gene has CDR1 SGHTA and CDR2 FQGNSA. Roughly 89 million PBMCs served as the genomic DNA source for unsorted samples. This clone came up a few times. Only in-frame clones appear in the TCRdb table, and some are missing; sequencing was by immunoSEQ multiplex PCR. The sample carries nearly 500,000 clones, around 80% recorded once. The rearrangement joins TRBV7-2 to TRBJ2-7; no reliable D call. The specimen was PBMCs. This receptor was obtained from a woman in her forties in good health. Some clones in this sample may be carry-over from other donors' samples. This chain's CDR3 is CASSLARTQQYF. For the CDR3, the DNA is TGTGCCAGCAGCTTAGCACGGACGCAGCAGTACTTC.